This T cell receptor beta chain was documented in a study of T cell responses to AZD1222 COVID-19 vaccine. The CDR3 contains 13 residues. Germline CDR1 SGHAT, CDR2 FQNNGV. The V and J ends lost 5 bases and 2 bases respectively, with 10 bases between them. Assay used: immunoSEQ multiplex PCR; TCRdb lists only in-frame clones, some missing. The sample consists of approximately 160,000 clones, just over 90% of them appearing once. The TCR sequence derives from an adult in good health. This chain uses TRBV11-2 with TRBJ2-7, with D possibly being TRBD1 or TRBD2 (5 bases each). The input for sequencing was peripheral blood, taken on day 0 of AZD1222 vaccination. The CDR3 region has the DNA TGTGCCAGCAGCGAGGGGAGAACCTACGAGCAGTACTTC. Translated: CASSEGRTYEQYF.